Reported below is one T cell receptor beta chain. The entry originates in a study of identical twins. A single record per CDR3 protein comes from TCRdb applying MiXCR to the 5' RACE reads. The sample holds some 1,700,000 distinct CDR3 sequences, less than 40% seen once. This sequence originates from a newborn girl in good health. The sample was cord blood.

The CDR3 reads CASSIDLWGNTEAFF. DNA of the CDR3: TGTGCCAGTAGTATAGATCTATGGGGCAACACTGAAGCTTTCTTT. This sequence joins TRBV19 and TRBJ1-1; TRBD1 is a possible D gene (5 bases). Deletions cut 0 bases from V and 2 bases from J, with 10 bases between. This CDR3 contains 15 residues. CDR1 LNHDA and CDR2 SQIVND come from the germline V gene (reference sequence).